This TCR beta chain was documented in a study of cytomegalovirus exposure and HLA in healthy donors. The PCR employed 60 Vbeta primers together with 13 Jbeta primers. Sequenced by immunoSEQ multiplex PCR; TCRdb stores in-frame clones only, minus some. The sample shows about 140,000 clones, approximately 80% of them seen only once. Germline CDR1 is SNHLY and CDR2 is FYNNEI. Losses at the gene ends were 5 bases for V and 6 bases for J; bases not matched to a gene: 6. The CDR3 loop spans 14 amino acids. The receptor was derived from a woman in her thirties or forties in good health and CMV-seronegative. Sequencing was performed on PBMCs. The chain has TRBV2 and TRBJ2-5; TRBD1 matches 10 bases. The CDR3 loop reads CASSLDRGQKTQYF. The CDR3 DNA sequence: TGTGCCAGCAGTCTCGACAGGGGGCAAAAGACCCAGTACTTC.